These 5 T cell receptor beta chains came from one sample sequenced in a study of cytomegalovirus exposure and HLA in healthy donors. The study ran its PCR with 60 Vbeta and 13 Jbeta primers. Measured with immunoSEQ multiplex PCR; TCRdb has only the in-frame clones, and not every one. The table has roughly 160,000 clones, approximately 81% seen once; the top ten hold 6.5% to 7.5%. Sequencing was done on a sample of PBMCs. The receptors here all came from a woman aged 25 to 39 in good health and CMV-seropositive.

Here the CDR3 DNA reads TGCGCCAGCAGCTTGGAAGCCACAGACCTCGGTGAGACCCAGTACTTC. Amino acid sequence: CASSLEATDLGETQYF. The J gene is TRBJ2-5, the V gene TRBV5-1; the D is unclear. From germline, CDR1 is SGHRS and CDR2 YFSETQ. The V end lost 0 bases, the J end lost 5 bases, and 17 bases lay between the germline ends. The CDR3 runs to 16 residues.

The genes are TRBV6-6 and TRBJ1-5; a weak D match, TRBD1 (6 bases). Trimming removed 6 bases from V and 6 bases from J, with 15 bases in between. Germline V gene sequence: CDR1 MNHNY, CDR2 SVGAGI (reference sequence). There are 14 residues in the CDR3. This chain's CDR3 is CASRQSQGRQPQHF. As DNA, the CDR3 is TGTGCCAGCAGGCAATCTCAGGGGCGTCAGCCCCAGCATTTT.

In DNA form, the CDR3 reads TGCGCCAGCAGCTTGGCCCCGGGGTCGAACACTGAAGCTTTCTTT. Amino acid sequence: CASSLAPGSNTEAFF. The V call is TRBV5-1, the J call TRBJ1-1; D gene unclear. Germline CDR1 reads SGHRS; CDR2 reads YFSETQ. This CDR3 region has 15 residues. V gave up 0 bases and J gave up 1 base, with 10 bases separating them. The variable domain in full, completed from reference TRBV5-1 and TRBJ1-1, reads KAGVTQTPRYLIKTRGQQVTLSCSPISGHRSVSWYQQTPGQGLQFLFEYFSETQRNKGNFPGRFSGRQFSNSRSEMNVSTLELGDSALYLCASSLAPGSNTEAFFGQGTRLTVV.

The chain carries TRBV5-1 and TRBJ2-7; a possible D gene is TRBD1 (6 bases). CDR1 and CDR2 from the germline V gene are SGHRS and YFSETQ. The CDR3 has 14 amino acids. V was trimmed by 0 bases and J by 7 bases, leaving 14 bases between them. The CDR3 DNA reads TGCGCCAGCAGCTTGGTATTGAACAGGGTTGAGCAGTACTTC. Translating it yields CASSLVLNRVEQYF.

This clone was recorded only once. The J gene is TRBJ1-2, the V gene TRBV29-1; no reliable D call. The CDR3 contains 15 residues. The germline V gene encodes CDR1 SQVTM and CDR2 ANQGSEA. The V and J ends lost 5 bases and 4 bases respectively, with 20 bases between them. The CDR3 region has the DNA TGCAGCGTTTCACCACACCTCAGGCGGGGCTATGGCTACACCTTC. Translation: CSVSPHLRRGYGYTF.